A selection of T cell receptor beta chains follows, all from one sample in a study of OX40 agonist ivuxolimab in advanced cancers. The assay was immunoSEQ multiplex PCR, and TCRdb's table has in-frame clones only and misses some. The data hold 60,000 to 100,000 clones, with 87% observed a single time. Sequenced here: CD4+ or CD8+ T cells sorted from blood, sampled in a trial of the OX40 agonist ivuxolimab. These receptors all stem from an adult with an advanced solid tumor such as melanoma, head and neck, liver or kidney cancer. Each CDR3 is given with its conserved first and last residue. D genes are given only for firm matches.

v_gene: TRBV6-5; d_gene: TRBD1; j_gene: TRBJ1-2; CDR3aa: CASRTTGVANYGYTF
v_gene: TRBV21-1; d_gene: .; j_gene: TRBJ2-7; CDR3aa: CASSKGWLAGDEQYF
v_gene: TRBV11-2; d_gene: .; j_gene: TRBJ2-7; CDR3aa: CASSLVFYEQYF
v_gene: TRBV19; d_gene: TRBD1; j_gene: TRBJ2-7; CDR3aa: CASSGTGRNEQYF
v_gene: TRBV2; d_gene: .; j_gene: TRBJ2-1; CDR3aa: CASSMLAHSSYNEQFF
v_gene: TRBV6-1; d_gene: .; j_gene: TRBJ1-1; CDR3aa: CASSPSGTSNTEAFF
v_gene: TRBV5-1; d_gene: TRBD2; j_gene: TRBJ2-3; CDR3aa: CASSLAGLAGGADTQYF
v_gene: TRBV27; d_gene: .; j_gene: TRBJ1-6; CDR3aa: CASSLRHNSPLHF
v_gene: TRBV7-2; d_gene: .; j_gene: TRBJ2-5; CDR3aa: CASSQHGTATSSTQYF
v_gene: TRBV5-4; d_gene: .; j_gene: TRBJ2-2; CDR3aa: CASSWDTLNTGELFF
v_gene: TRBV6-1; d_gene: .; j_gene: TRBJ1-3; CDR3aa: CASSEGGANSGNTIYF
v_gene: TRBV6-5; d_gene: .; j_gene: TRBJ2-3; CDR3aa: CASRDGSTDTQYF
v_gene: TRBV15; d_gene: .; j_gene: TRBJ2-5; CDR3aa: CATSREPHYQETQYF
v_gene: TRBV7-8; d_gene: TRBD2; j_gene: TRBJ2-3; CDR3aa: CASSLPPGLAGGLTQYF
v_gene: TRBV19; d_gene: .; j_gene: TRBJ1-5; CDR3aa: CASSIYRDNNQPQHF
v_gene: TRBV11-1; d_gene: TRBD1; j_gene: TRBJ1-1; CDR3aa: CASSRPQTGVNTEAFF
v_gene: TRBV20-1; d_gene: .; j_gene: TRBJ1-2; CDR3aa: CSAQGGYGYTF
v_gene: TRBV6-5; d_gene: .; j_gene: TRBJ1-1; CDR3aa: CASTSDRNTEAFF
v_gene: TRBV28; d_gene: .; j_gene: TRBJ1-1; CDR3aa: CASSPPRGRTEAFF
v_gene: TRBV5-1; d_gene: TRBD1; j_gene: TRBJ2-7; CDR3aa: CASSDGTALTYEQYF
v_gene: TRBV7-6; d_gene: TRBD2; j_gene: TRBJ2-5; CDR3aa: CASSLYQAGARETQYF
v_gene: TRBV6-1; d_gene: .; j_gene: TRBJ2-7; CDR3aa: CATRSGSEQYF
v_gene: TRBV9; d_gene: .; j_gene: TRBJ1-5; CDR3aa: CASSVGGYSNQPQHF
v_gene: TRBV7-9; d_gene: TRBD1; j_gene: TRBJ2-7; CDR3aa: CASSPKGQTYEQYF
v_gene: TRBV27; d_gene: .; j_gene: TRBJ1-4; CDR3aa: CASSYGMTVANEKLFF
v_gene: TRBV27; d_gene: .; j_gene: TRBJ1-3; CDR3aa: CASRRDSDSGNTIYF
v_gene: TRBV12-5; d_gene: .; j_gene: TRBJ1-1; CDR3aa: CASVLRTEAFF
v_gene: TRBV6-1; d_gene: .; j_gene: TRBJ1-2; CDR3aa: CASSDSGSYGYTF
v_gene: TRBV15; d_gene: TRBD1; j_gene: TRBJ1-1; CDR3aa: CATSRTGENTEAFF
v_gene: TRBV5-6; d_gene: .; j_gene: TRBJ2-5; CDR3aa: CASSLRAGVGGETQYF
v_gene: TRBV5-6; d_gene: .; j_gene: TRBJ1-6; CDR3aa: CASSPWNSPLHF
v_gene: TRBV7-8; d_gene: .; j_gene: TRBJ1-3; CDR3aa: CASSLMNGGNTIYF
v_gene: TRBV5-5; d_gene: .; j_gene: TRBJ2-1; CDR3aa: CASSSVGDTYNEQFF
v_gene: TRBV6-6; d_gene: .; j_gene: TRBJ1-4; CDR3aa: CASSRAATNEKLFF
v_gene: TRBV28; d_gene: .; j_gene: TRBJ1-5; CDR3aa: CASSLAGSQPQHF
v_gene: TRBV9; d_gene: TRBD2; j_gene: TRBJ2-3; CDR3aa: CASSGGLAGGTDTQYF
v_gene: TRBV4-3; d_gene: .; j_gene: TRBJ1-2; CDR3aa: CASSQGDSKAYGYTF
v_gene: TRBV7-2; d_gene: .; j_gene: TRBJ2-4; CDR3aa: CASGRAGGDGIQYF
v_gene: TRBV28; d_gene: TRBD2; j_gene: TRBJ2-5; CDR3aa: CASSLGGSTPETQYF
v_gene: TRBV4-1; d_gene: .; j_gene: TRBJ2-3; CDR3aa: CASSQRSSTDTQYF
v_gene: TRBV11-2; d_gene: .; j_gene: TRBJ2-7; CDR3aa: CASSLARTYSYEQYF
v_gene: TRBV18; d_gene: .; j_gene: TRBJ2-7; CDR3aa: CASSPGQVYEQYF
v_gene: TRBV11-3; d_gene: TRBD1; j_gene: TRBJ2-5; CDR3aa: CASSLQGQDGTQYF
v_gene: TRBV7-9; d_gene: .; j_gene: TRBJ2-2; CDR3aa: CASSLAGDLRTGELFF
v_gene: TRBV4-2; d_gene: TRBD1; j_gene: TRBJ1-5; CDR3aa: CASSQVKAGTGGDQPQHF
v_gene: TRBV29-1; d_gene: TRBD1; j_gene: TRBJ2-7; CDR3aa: CSVVGESDRGGIRSYEQYF
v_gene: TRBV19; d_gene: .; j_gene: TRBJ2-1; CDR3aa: CASSIGWRDNEQFF
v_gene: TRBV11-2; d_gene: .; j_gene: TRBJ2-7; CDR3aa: CASSLVQSTSSYEQYF
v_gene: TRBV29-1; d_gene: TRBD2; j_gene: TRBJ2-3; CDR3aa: CSVARELYTQYF
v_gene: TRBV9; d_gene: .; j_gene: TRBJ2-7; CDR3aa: CASSGQNMDNRQYF
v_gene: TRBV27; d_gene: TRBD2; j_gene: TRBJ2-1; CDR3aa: CASSKLAGAYNEQFF
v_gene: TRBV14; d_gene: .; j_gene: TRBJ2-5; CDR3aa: CASSQDPPGKETQYF
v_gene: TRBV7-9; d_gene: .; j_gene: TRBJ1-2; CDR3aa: CASSLQDTPFYGYTF
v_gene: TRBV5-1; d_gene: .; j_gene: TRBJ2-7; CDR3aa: CASSQIMAYEQYF
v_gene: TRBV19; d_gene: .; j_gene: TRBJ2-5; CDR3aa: CASSVVSQETQYF
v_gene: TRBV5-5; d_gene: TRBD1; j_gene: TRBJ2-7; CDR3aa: CASSSERNPGQGAYEQYF
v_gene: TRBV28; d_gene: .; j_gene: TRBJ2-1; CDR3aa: CASSLAGRSPQFF